Listed below are T cell receptor beta chains from one sample, sequenced in a study of identifying expanded T cells in peripheral blood. The protocol was immunoSEQ multiplex PCR, while the TCRdb copy is restricted to in-frame clones and leaves out a portion. The repertoire consists of around 99,000 clones, with about 87% occurring once and the leading ten covering around 8.3%. Sequenced: blood. All receptors derive from a person aged 18 to 70 in good health. Both conserved end residues are part of each CDR3. D genes are given only for firm matches. Rows may omit the clone size; those that give it use once, few, many or a size class.

TRBJ1-2 | TRBD1 | . | TRBV6-1 | CASSDWTGANYGYTF | TGTGCCAGCAGTGACTGGACAGGGGCGAACTATGGCTACACCTTC
TRBJ1-2 | . | . | TRBV6-5 | CASSYSKGYGYTF | TGTGCCAGCAGTTACTCAAAGGGTTATGGCTACACCTTC
TRBJ2-7 | . | . | TRBV5-4 | CASSLGVDSAEQYF | TGTGCCAGCAGCTTGGGTGTCGATTCGGCAGAGCAGTACTTC
TRBJ2-7 | . | . | TRBV7-7 | CASSLGQASSYEQYF | TGTGCCAGCAGCTTAGGTCAGGCTAGCTCCTACGAGCAGTACTTC
TRBJ2-3 | . | once | TRBV6-5 | CASSTEAVELNTQYF | TGTGCCAGCAGTACCGAAGCGGTGGAGCTTAACACGCAGTATTTT
TRBJ2-5 | . | . | TRBV7-5 | CARSPGGLAGGGETQYF | TGTGCCAGAAGCCCAGGGGGGCTAGCGGGAGGTGGGGAGACCCAGTACTTC
TRBJ1-1 | . | once | TRBV7-9 | CASSLTPGTHFEAFF | TGTGCCAGCAGTTTAACCCCCGGGACCCACTTTGAAGCTTTCTTT
TRBJ2-1 | TRBD2 | once | TRBV13 | CASSFSTSGRPPYNEQFF | TGTGCCAGCAGCTTTAGTACTAGCGGGAGGCCCCCGTACAATGAGCAGTTCTTC
TRBJ2-6 | . | once | TRBV7-2 | CASSRIGGANVLTF | TGTGCCAGCAGCCGGATAGGTGGGGCCAACGTCCTGACTTTC
TRBJ2-7 | TRBD1 | . | TRBV28 | CASSNYGTGAYEQYF | TGTGCCAGCAGCAATTACGGGACAGGGGCCTACGAGCAGTACTTC
TRBJ1-6 | TRBD1 | . | TRBV15 | CATSRGDRSSPLHF | TGTGCCACCAGCAGAGGGGACAGAAGTTCACCCCTCCACTTT
TRBJ1-3 | . | . | TRBV6-6 | CASNQPGGENTIYF | TGTGCCAGCAATCAACCCGGAGGGGAAAACACCATATATTTT
TRBJ2-1 | TRBD2 | . | TRBV19 | CASSPLQRGALNEQFF | TGTGCCAGTAGCCCCCTCCAGCGGGGAGCCTTAAATGAGCAGTTCTTC
TRBJ2-6 | . | . | TRBV7-2 | CASSLDRAIGANVLTF | TGTGCCAGCAGCTTAGACAGGGCGATTGGGGCCAACGTCCTGACTTTC
TRBJ2-7 | TRBD2 | . | TRBV6-1 | CASLSAGVYYEQYF | TGTGCCAGCCTGTCAGCGGGAGTCTACTACGAGCAGTACTTC
TRBJ2-7 | TRBD1 | . | TRBV29-1 | CSVYLGQGNVFYEQYF | TGCAGCGTCTACCTAGGACAGGGGAATGTGTTCTACGAGCAGTACTTC
TRBJ1-5 | . | . | TRBV15 | CATSREGGAGALQPQHF | TGTGCCACCAGCAGAGAGGGCGGGGCGGGGGCTCTTCAGCCCCAGCATTTT
TRBJ1-5 | . | . | TRBV2 | CASSESSWGQPQHF | TGTGCCAGCAGTGAATCTTCGTGGGGTCAGCCCCAGCATTTT
TRBJ2-7 | . | . | TRBV28 | CASSSMDSGVYEQYF | TGTGCCAGCAGTTCAATGGATAGCGGCGTGTACGAGCAGTACTTC
TRBJ1-2 | . | . | TRBV6-4 | CASSDSSHGVYGYTF | TGTGCCAGCAGTGACTCGAGCCATGGGGTTTATGGCTACACCTTC
TRBJ2-7 | . | . | TRBV28 | CASSLTGARREQYF | TGTGCCAGCAGTTTAACGGGGGCGCGGCGCGAGCAGTACTTC
TRBJ2-5 | . | . | TRBV7-9 | CASSEGGGETQYF | TGTGCCAGCAGCGAAGGAGGTGGGGAGACCCAGTACTTC
TRBJ2-5 | . | . | TRBV29-1 | CSVEVLEETQYF | TGCAGCGTTGAGGTACTGGAAGAGACCCAGTACTTC
TRBJ1-3 | TRBD1 | once | TRBV6-6 | CASREQGSSGNTIYF | TGTGCCAGCAGAGAACAGGGGAGCTCTGGAAACACCATATATTTT
TRBJ1-5 | . | . | TRBV5-8 | CASRARGEGNQPQHF | TGTGCCAGCAGGGCTAGGGGTGAGGGCAATCAGCCCCAGCATTTT
TRBJ2-5 | TRBD2 | . | TRBV5-1 | CASSKGLAPETQYF | TGCGCCAGCAGCAAGGGACTAGCTCCGGAGACCCAGTACTTC
TRBJ2-2 | TRBD2 | once | TRBV5-1 | CASSEGTSTDTGELFF | TGCGCCAGCAGCGAGGGGACTAGCACGGACACCGGGGAGCTGTTTTTT
TRBJ2-7 | . | . | TRBV5-6 | CASRVEWGKHSYEQYF | TGTGCCAGCCGCGTGGAGTGGGGGAAACACTCCTACGAGCAGTACTTC
TRBJ2-6 | . | . | TRBV18 | CASSPSGRSSGANVLTF | TGTGCCAGCTCACCCTCCGGACGGAGCTCTGGGGCCAACGTCCTGACTTTC
TRBJ2-5 | . | . | TRBV29-1 | CSAYQETQYF | TGCAGCGCCTACCAAGAGACCCAGTACTTC
TRBJ2-1 | . | . | TRBV14 | CASSQDRVNEQFF | TGTGCCAGCAGCCAAGACAGGGTAAATGAGCAGTTCTTC